These 7 T cell receptor beta chains were sequenced from one sample in a study of blood T cell repertoires in COVID-19. Generated by immunoSEQ multiplex PCR, the TCRdb table keeps only in-frame clones and is missing some. Of roughly 230,000 clones in the sample, nearly 95% were seen once. Material: peripheral blood. The receptors stem from a man aged 30 to 39 with COVID-19, enrolled during active disease.

The J gene is TRBJ1-1, the V gene TRBV7-9; D call uncertain. Germline V CDR1 and CDR2: SEHNR, FQNEAQ (reference sequence). V shed 5 bases and J shed 3 bases, with 13 bases lying between them. This CDR3 is built from 14 residues. CDR3 coding DNA: TGTGCCAGCAGCCCGACTGGTGTGGACACTGAAGCTTTCTTT. It codes for CASSPTGVDTEAFF. The whole variable domain, remainder taken from reference TRBV7-9 and TRBJ1-1, is DTGVSQNPRHKITKRGQNVTFRCDPISEHNRLYWYRQTLGQGPEFLTYFQNEAQLEKSRLLSDRFSAERPKGSFSTLEIQRTEQGDSAMYLCASSPTGVDTEAFFGQGTRLTVV.

The chain employs TRBV5-6 and TRBJ2-7; D is ambiguous. The CDR3 loop spans 11 amino acids. CDR1 and CDR2 from the germline V gene are SGHDT and YYEEEE. The V end was cut by 2 bases, the J end by 7 bases, with 7 bases between. CDR3 sequence: CASSFIGEQYF. The CDR3 nucleotides are TGTGCCAGCAGCTTCATCGGGGAGCAGTACTTC.

V usage is TRBV10-3 and J usage is TRBJ2-7, with 9 nucleotides matching TRBD1. The germline CDR1 and CDR2 sequences are ENHRY and SYGVKD. The CDR3 extends over 15 amino acids. J lost 1 base, V lost 11 bases, and 12 bases had no gene match. The CDR3 nucleotides are TGTGCCGTCTCCCCGCCGGGACAGGGATCCTACGAGCAGTACTTC. Protein product: CAVSPPGQGSYEQYF.

The chain links TRBV25-1 to TRBJ1-6, with 7 bases fitting TRBD1. This CDR3 contains 17 residues. Losses at the gene ends were 4 bases for V and 7 bases for J; bases not matched to a gene: 13. CDR1 is MGHDK, CDR2 SYGVNS, per germline. The CDR3 loop is CASSAPGGPGWNSPLHF. The CDR3 DNA reads as TGTGCCAGCAGTGCCCCAGGGGGTCCGGGATGGAATTCACCCCTCCACTTT. The full variable domain, rest sourced from reference TRBV25-1 and TRBJ1-6, is EADIYQTPRYLVIGTGKKITLECSQTMGHDKMYWYQQDPGMELHLIHYSYGVNSTEKGDLSSESTVSRIRTEHFPLTLESARPSHTSQYLCASSAPGGPGWNSPLHFGNGTRLTVT.

The chain employs TRBV24-1 and TRBJ1-1; D unresolved. CDR1 and CDR2 from the germline V gene are KGHDR and SFDVKD. This CDR3 spans 13 amino acids. Trimming removed 5 bases at V and 1 base at J, with 7 bases between. The chain's CDR3 is CATSAAGNTEAFF. The CDR3 DNA reads TGTGCCACCAGTGCGGCGGGGAACACTGAAGCTTTCTTT.

J is TRBJ2-1 and V is TRBV19; perhaps TRBD1 as D (5 bases). The CDR3 runs to 16 residues. The germline V and J ends were trimmed by 4 bases and 0 bases, with 13 bases remaining between them. CDR1 is LNHDA, CDR2 SQIVND, per germline (reference sequence). CDR3: CASSTHRLSSYNEQFF. CDR3 DNA: TGTGCCAGTAGTACACACAGGTTAAGCTCCTACAATGAGCAGTTCTTC.

In this sample, this clone turned up once. Germline and junction disagree at one end, which may indicate a read error. The chain links TRBV14 to TRBJ1-4; no reliable D call. Germline CDR1 reads SGHDN; CDR2 reads FVKESK. The CDR3 has 13 amino acids. The CDR3 sequence is CASSQEVGERLFF. CDR3 bases: TGTGCCAGCAGCCAAGAAGTCGGGGAAAGACTGTTTTTT. The full variable domain, completed using reference TRBV14 and TRBJ1-4, is EAGVTQFPSHSVIEKGQTVTLRCDPISGHDNLYWYRRVMGKEIKFLLHFVKESKQDESGMPNNRFLAERTGGTYSTLKVQPAELEDSGVYFCASSQEVGERLFFGSGTQLSVL.